The count of the clone carrying this T cell receptor (beta chain) is one. Its antigen remains unknown. The data derive from a study of long-term antiretroviral therapy in people with HIV. Study background: The 2015 recommendation for immediate ART came about a decade after the earliest samples.

immunoSEQ v3.0 was run at survey level. Clones were read by immunoSEQ multiplex PCR, and TCRdb kept only the in-frame ones, dropping some. The repertoire holds approximately 22,000 clones, with roughly 80% as singletons. The CDR3 spans 11 residues. The germline V and J ends were trimmed by 3 bases and 7 bases, with 6 bases remaining between them. Germline CDR1 and CDR2: KGHSY and FQNENV. Each participant with HIV received care in the United States. Study results and limitations: Pre-ART clonal expansion yielded clones that dominated the repertoire at all time points.

The specimen comprised unsorted PBMCs, sampled 0.5 years before starting antiretroviral therapy. The clonotype originates from a man aged 35-49 years with HIV. The J gene is TRBJ1-1, the V gene TRBV16, with unresolved D. The CDR3 sequence is CASSHGREAFF. The CDR3 region has the DNA TGTGCCAGCAGCCATGGGCGTGAAGCTTTCTTT.